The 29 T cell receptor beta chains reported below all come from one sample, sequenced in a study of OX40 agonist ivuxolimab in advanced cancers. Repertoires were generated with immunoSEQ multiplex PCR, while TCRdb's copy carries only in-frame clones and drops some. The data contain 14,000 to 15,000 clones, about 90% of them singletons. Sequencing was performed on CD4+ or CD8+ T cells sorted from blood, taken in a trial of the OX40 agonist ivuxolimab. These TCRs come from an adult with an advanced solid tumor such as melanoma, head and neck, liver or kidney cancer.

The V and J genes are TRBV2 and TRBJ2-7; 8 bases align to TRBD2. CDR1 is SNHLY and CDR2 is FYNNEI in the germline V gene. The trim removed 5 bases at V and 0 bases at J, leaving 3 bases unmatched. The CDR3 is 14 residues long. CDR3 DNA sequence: TGTGCCAGCAGTTATAGCGGGAACTCCTACGAGCAGTACTTC. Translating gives CASSYSGNSYEQYF.

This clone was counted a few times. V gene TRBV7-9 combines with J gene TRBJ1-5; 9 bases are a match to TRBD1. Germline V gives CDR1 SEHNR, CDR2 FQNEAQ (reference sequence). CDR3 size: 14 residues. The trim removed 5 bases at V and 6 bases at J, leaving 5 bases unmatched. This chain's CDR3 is CASSTGGRSQPQHF. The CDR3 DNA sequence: TGTGCCAGCAGCACAGGGGGCAGGAGTCAGCCCCAGCATTTT.

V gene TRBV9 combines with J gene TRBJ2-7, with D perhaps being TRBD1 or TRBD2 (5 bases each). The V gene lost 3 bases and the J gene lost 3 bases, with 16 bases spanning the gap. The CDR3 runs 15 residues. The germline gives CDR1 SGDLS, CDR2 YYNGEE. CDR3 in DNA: TGTGCCAGCAGCGCCCACGGGGCAGATAACTACGAGCAGTACTTC. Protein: CASSAHGADNYEQYF.

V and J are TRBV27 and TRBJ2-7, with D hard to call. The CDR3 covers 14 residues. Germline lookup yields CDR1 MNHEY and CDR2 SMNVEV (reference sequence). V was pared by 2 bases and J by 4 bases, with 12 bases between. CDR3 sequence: CASSLQLGVYEQYF. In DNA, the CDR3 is TGTGCCAGCAGTTTACAGCTTGGGGTTTACGAGCAGTACTTC.

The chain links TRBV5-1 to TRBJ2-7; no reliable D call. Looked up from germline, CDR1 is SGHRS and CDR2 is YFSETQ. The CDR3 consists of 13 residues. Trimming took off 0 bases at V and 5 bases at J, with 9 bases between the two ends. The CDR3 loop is CASSLEGRNEQYF. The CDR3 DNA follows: TGCGCCAGCAGCTTGGAGGGTAGGAACGAGCAGTACTTC.

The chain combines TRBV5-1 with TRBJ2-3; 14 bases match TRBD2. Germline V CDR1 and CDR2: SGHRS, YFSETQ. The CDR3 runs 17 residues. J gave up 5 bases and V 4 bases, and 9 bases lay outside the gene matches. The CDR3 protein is CASSLGLAGVEGDTQYF. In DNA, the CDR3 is TGCGCCAGCAGCCTGGGACTAGCGGGAGTGGAAGGAGATACGCAGTATTTT.

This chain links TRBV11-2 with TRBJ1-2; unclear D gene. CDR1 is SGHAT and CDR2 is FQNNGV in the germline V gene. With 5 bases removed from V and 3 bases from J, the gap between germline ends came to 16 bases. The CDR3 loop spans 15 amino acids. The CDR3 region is CASSGTWANDYGYTF. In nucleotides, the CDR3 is TGTGCCAGCAGCGGTACGTGGGCTAATGACTATGGCTACACCTTC.

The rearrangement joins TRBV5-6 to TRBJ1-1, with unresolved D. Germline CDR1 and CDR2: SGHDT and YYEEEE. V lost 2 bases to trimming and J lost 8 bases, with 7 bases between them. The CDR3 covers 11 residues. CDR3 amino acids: CASSFRGEAFF. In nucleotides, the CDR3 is TGTGCCAGCAGCTTCCGCGGGGAAGCTTTCTTT. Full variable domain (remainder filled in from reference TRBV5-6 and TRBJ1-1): DAGVTQSPTHLIKTRGQQVTLRCSPKSGHDTVSWYQQALGQGPQFIFQYYEEEERQRGNFPDRFSGHQFPNYSSELNVNALLLGDSALYLCASSFRGEAFFGQGTRLTVV.

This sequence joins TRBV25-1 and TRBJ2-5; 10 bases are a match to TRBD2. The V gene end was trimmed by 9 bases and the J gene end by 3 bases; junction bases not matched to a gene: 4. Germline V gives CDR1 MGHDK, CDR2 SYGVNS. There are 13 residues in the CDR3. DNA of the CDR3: TGTGCCAGTCGGACTAGCGGCAAAGAGACCCAGTACTTC. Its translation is CASRTSGKETQYF. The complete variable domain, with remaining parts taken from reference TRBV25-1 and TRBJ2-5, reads EADIYQTPRYLVIGTGKKITLECSQTMGHDKMYWYQQDPGMELHLIHYSYGVNSTEKGDLSSESTVSRIRTEHFPLTLESARPSHTSQYLCASRTSGKETQYFGPGTRLLVL.

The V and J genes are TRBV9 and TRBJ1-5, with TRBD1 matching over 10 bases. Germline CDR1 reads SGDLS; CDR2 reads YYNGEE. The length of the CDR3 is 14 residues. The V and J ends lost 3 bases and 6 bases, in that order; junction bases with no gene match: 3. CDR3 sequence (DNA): TGTGCCAGCAGCGGGACAGGGGGGCGTCAGCCCCAGCATTTT. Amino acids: CASSGTGGRQPQHF.

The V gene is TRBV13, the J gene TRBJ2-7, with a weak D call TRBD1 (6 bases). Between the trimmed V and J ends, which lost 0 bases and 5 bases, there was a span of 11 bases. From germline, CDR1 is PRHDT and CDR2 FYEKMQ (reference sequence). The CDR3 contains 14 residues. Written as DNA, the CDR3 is TGTGCCAGCAGCTTAGGCCCTAGGGGGAACGAGCAGTACTTC. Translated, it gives CASSLGPRGNEQYF. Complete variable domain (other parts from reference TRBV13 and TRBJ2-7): AAGVIQSPRHLIKEKRETATLKCYPIPRHDTVYWYQQGPGQDPQFLISFYEKMQSDKGSIPDRFSAQQFSDYHSELNMSSLELGDSALYFCASSLGPRGNEQYFGPGTRLTVT.

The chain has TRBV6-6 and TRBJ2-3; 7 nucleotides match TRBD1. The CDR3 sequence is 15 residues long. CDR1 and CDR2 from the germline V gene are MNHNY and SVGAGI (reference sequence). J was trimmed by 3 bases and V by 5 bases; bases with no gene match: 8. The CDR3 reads CASSATGIKTDTQYF. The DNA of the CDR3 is TGTGCCAGCAGTGCGACAGGGATTAAGACAGATACGCAGTATTTT.

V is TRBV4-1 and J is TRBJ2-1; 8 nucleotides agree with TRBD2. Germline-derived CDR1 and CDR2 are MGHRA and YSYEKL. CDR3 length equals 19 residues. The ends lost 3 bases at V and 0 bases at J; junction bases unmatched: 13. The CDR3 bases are TGCGCCAGCAGCCAGTTCGAACTAGCGGACGGGAGCTCCTACAATGAGCAGTTCTTC. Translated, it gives CASSQFELADGSSYNEQFF.

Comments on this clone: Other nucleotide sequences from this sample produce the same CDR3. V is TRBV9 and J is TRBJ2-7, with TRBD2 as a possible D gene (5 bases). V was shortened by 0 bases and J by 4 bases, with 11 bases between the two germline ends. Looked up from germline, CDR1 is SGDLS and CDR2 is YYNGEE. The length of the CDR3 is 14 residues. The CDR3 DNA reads TGTGCCAGCAGCGTAGGAGGGAGAGGGTACGAGCAGTACTTC. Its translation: CASSVGGRGYEQYF. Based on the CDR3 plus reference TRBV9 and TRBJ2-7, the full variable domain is DSGVTQTPKHLITATGQRVTLRCSPRSGDLSVYWYQQSLDQGLQFLIQYYNGEERAKGNILERFSAQQFPDLHSELNLSSLELGDSALYFCASSVGGRGYEQYFGPGTRLTVT.

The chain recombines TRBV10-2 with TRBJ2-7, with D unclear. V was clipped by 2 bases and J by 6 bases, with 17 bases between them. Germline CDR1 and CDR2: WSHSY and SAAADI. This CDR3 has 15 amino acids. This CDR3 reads CASSETDATMGEQYF. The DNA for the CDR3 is TGCGCCAGCAGTGAGACCGACGCGACCATGGGCGAGCAGTACTTC.

CDR3 coding DNA: TGCAGCGTTGATCACGGGGGAGGCTACGAGCAGTACTTC. This codes for CSVDHGGGYEQYF. This sequence joins TRBV29-1 and TRBJ2-7; tentative D call: TRBD2 (6 bases). Germline V gives CDR1 SQVTM, CDR2 ANQGSEA. The CDR3 is 13 amino acids. Trimming shortened V by 3 bases and J by 3 bases, and 12 bases separated the two germline ends.

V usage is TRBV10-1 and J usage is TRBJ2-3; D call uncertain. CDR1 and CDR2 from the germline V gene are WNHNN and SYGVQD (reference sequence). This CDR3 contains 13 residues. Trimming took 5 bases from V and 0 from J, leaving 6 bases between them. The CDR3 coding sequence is TGCGCCAGCAGTACTACTAGCACAGATACGCAGTATTTT. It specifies CASSTTSTDTQYF.

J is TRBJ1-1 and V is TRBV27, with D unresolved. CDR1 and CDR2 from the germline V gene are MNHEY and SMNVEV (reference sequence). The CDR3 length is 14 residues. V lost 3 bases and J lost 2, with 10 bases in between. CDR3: CASSFAGSNTEAFF. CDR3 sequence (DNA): TGTGCCAGCAGTTTTGCAGGATCCAACACTGAAGCTTTCTTT.

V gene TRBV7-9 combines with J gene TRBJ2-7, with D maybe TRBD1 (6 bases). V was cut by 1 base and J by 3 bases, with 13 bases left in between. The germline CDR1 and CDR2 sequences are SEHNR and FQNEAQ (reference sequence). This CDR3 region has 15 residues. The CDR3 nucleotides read TGTGCCAGCAGCTTAGAACAGGGAATATACTACGAGCAGTACTTC. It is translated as CASSLEQGIYYEQYF.

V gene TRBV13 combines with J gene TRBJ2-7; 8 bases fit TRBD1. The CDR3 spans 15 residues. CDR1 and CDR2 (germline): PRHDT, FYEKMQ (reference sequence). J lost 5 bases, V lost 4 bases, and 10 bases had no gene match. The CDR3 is CASSSRTGWKNEQYF. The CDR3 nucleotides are TGTGCCAGCAGCTCGCGGACAGGGTGGAAAAACGAGCAGTACTTC. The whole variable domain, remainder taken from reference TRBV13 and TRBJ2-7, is AAGVIQSPRHLIKEKRETATLKCYPIPRHDTVYWYQQGPGQDPQFLISFYEKMQSDKGSIPDRFSAQQFSDYHSELNMSSLELGDSALYFCASSSRTGWKNEQYFGPGTRLTVT.

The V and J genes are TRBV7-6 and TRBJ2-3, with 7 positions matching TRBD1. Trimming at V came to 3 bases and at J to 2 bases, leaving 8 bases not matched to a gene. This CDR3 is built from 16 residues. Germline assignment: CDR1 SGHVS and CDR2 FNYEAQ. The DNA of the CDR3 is TGTGCCAGCAGCTTGTCAGAGGGACAGTACACAGATACGCAGTATTTT. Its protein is CASSLSEGQYTDTQYF.

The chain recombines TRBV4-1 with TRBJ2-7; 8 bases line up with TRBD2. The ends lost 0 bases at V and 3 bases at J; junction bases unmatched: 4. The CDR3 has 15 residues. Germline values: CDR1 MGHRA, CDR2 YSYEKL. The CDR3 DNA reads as TGCGCCAGCAGCCAAGAAACGAGCGGGAGCTACGAGCAGTACTTC. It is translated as CASSQETSGSYEQYF.

The CDR3: CASSHTSGSYNEQFF. CDR3 DNA sequence: TGTGCCAGCAGTCATACTAGCGGATCCTACAATGAGCAGTTCTTC. The genes are TRBV2 and TRBJ2-1; 8 nucleotides line up with TRBD2. The CDR3 is 15 amino acids. The germline CDR1 and CDR2 sequences are SNHLY and FYNNEI. Trimming removed 5 bases from V and 1 base from J; junction bases left unmatched: 4.

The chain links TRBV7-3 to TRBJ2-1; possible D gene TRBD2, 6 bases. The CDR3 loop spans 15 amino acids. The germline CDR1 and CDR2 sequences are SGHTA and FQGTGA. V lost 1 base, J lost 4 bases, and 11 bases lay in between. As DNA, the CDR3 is TGTGCCAGCAGCTTAATCGGGAGCTCTTACAATGAGCAGTTCTTC. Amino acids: CASSLIGSSYNEQFF.

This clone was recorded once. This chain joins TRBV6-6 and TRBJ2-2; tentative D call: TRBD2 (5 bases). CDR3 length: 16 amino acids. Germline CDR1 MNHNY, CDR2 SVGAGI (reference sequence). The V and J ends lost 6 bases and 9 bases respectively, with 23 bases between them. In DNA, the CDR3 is TGTGCCAGCAGCCCGGTGTCCACTAGTCTCCCCAGGGAGCTGTTTTTT. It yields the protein CASSPVSTSLPRELFF.

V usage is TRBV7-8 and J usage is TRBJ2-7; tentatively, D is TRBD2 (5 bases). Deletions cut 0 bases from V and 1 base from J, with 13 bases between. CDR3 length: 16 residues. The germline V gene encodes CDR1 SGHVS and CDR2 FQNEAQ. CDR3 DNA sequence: TGTGCCAGCAGCTTAGCGCCGGGAATTGCGTCCTACGAGCAGTACTTC. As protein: CASSLAPGIASYEQYF.

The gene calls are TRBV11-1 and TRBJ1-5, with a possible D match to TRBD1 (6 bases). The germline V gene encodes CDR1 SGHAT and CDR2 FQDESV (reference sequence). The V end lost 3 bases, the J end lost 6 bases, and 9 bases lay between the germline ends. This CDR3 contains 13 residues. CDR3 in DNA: TGTGCCAGCAGCTTCCCAGGGGCTCAGCCCCAGCATTTT. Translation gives CASSFPGAQPQHF.

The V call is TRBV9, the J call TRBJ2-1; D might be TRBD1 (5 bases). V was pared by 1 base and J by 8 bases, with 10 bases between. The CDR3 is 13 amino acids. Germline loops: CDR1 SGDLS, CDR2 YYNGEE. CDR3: CASSVWGTDEQFF. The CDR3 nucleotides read TGTGCCAGCAGCGTATGGGGCACGGATGAGCAGTTCTTC.

The CDR3 spells CASNGQGSGYGYTF. The CDR3, as DNA: TGTGCCAGCAATGGACAGGGATCTGGCTATGGCTACACCTTC. V is TRBV9 and J is TRBJ1-2, with 8 nucleotides matching TRBD1. Per germline, CDR1 SGDLS and CDR2 YYNGEE. CDR3 size: 14 residues. V was clipped by 6 bases and J by 4 bases; unmatched bases: 8.